The 11 T cell receptor beta chains below come from one sample, sequenced in a study of post-analysis software for immune sequencing data. Study conclusions and caveats: Five or six TRBV segments, TRBV5-6, TRBV5-1 and TRBV20-1 among them, were found more frequent in patients than controls.

For these TCRs, the target antigens are not known. cDNA libraries for TCR beta contained unique molecular identifiers. Via MiXCR, TCRdb re-called the PCR reads, giving one row per CDR3 protein. The sample has hundreds of thousands of distinct CDR3 sequences; around 40% are singletons. The specimen sequenced was blood. The source is a girl aged 10 to 17 with multiple sclerosis.

Relative to its sample, this clonotype is medium-sized (0.01 to 0.1%). The gene calls are TRBV7-6 and TRBJ2-7, with 7 bases matching TRBD1. The junction had 8 bases not matched to a gene; V was cut back by 10 bases and J by 2 bases. The CDR3 runs to 13 residues. The germline gives CDR1 SGHVS, CDR2 FNYEAQ. CDR3 loop: CATSPGGAYEQYF. CDR3 sequence (DNA): TGTGCCACTTCCCCAGGGGGAGCCTACGAGCAGTACTTC.

The J gene is TRBJ2-5, the V gene TRBV7-2; D may be TRBD1 (5 bases). The CDR3 length is 14 residues. The V gene's germline CDR1 is SGHTA and CDR2 FQGNSA. V gave up 1 base and J gave up 3 bases, with 9 bases separating them. CDR3 sequence reads: CASSLVVREETQYF. As DNA, the CDR3 is TGTGCCAGCAGCTTAGTTGTCAGGGAAGAGACCCAGTACTTC.

The gene calls are TRBV7-3 and TRBJ2-7; 8 bases match TRBD2. Germline V gene lookup returns CDR1 SGHTA and CDR2 FQGTGA. CDR3 length equals 14 residues. V lost 5 bases to trimming and J lost 6 bases; unmatched junction nucleotides: 9. This chain's CDR3 is CASSPTSGGAEQYF. For the CDR3, the DNA is TGTGCCAGCAGCCCCACTAGCGGCGGCGCCGAGCAGTACTTC.

Only a few counts were recorded for this clonotype. The chain carries TRBV9 and TRBJ2-1; D gene uncertain. The CDR3 extends over 15 amino acids. V was shortened by 5 bases and J by 0 bases, with 12 bases between the two germline ends. Germline-derived CDR1 and CDR2 are SGDLS and YYNGEE. CDR3 amino acids: CASSPGSSSYNEQFF. The CDR3 region has the DNA TGTGCCAGCAGTCCCGGCTCCAGCTCCTACAATGAGCAGTTCTTC.

CDR3: CASSVENNSPLHF. In nucleotides, the CDR3 is TGTGCCAGCAGCGTAGAGAATAATTCACCCCTCCACTTT. The chain has TRBV9 and TRBJ1-6; no firm D call. CDR1 is SGDLS, CDR2 YYNGEE, per germline. V was trimmed by 0 bases and J by 5 bases, leaving 3 bases between them. The CDR3 is made up of 13 amino acids. The full variable domain, in which reference TRBV9 and TRBJ1-6 provide the parts outside the CDR3, is DSGVTQTPKHLITATGQRVTLRCSPRSGDLSVYWYQQSLDQGLQFLIQYYNGEERAKGNILERFSAQQFPDLHSELNLSSLELGDSALYFCASSVENNSPLHFGNGTRLTVT.

The CDR3 loop reads CASARDGTRELFF. In DNA, the CDR3 is TGTGCCAGCGCCAGGGACGGTACCCGGGAGCTGTTTTTT. The chain has TRBV7-6 and TRBJ2-2; possibly TRBD1 or TRBD2 for D (5 bases each). Looked up from germline, CDR1 is SGHVS and CDR2 is FNYEAQ. Trimming pared 8 bases from V and 9 bases from J, leaving 16 bases between. The CDR3 is made up of 13 amino acids. The full variable domain, with the rest looked up from reference TRBV7-6 and TRBJ2-2, is GAGVSQSPRYKVTKRGQDVALRCDPISGHVSLYWYRQALGQGPEFLTYFNYEAQQDKSGLPNDRFSAERPEGSISTLTIQRTEQRDSAMYRCASARDGTRELFFGEGSRLTVL.

The chain carries TRBV12-3 or TRBV12-4 and TRBJ2-1; 8 bases are a match to TRBD2. This CDR3 is 13 amino acids long. V trimming: 6 bases; J trimming: 8 bases; junction bases outside the gene matches: 6. CDR3: CASRYSGNYEQFF. CDR3 sequence (DNA): TGTGCCAGCAGGTATAGCGGGAACTATGAGCAGTTCTTC.

V usage is TRBV15 and J usage is TRBJ2-7; 8 bases align to TRBD2. The CDR3 contains 16 residues. The V and J ends lost 2 bases and 2 bases, in that order; junction bases with no gene match: 8. Germline CDR1 and CDR2: LNHNV and YYDKDF (reference sequence). CDR3 loop: CATSRPPGTSPYEQYF. In DNA form, the CDR3 reads TGTGCCACCAGCAGACCCCCCGGGACTAGTCCCTACGAGCAGTACTTC.

The rearrangement joins TRBV11-2 to TRBJ2-7; TRBD1 matches at 9 bases. The CDR3 loop spans 15 amino acids. In germline, CDR1 is SGHAT, CDR2 FQNNGV. The V segment lost 4 bases and the J segment 4 bases; nucleotides outside the gene matches: 8. CDR3 loop: CASSSAGQGRYEQYF. DNA of the CDR3: TGTGCCAGCAGCTCCGCGGGACAGGGACGTTACGAGCAGTACTTC.

This clonotype was picked up a small number of times. The J gene is TRBJ2-4, the V gene TRBV20-1, with 8 bases fitting TRBD2. The DNA matches TRBJ2-7 better at its end, which makes the J call doubtful. The CDR3 contains 16 residues. CDR1 is DFQATT, CDR2 SNEGSKA, per germline (reference sequence). CDR3: CSARDLGLAGWYEQYF. CDR3 nucleotides: TGCAGTGCTAGAGATTTAGGGCTAGCGGGCTGGTACGAGCAGTACTTC.

This clonotype was seen only a few times. The rearrangement uses TRBV29-1 and TRBJ2-7; 8 nucleotides line up with TRBD2. The CDR3 length is 13 residues. V shed 3 bases, J shed 7 bases, and the junction held 8 bases outside the gene matches. From germline, CDR1 is SQVTM and CDR2 ANQGSEA. CDR3 nucleotide sequence: TGCAGCGTTGACGGGGGGGCGCCAGGGGAGCAGTACTTC. This translates into CSVDGGAPGEQYF.